This T cell receptor beta chain emerged from a study of cytomegalovirus exposure and HLA in healthy donors. V dropped 5 bases and J dropped 3 bases, with 9 bases sitting between them. The CDR3 length is 13 residues. Germline V gene sequence: CDR1 SEHNR, CDR2 FQNEAQ (reference sequence). 60 Vbeta and 13 Jbeta primers were used in PCR. Original processing notes: A follow-up analysis tallied 86 million or so unique TCR beta chains, roughly 10 million shared. TCRdb's copy holds only in-frame clones and misses some; the assay was immunoSEQ multiplex PCR. The DNA gave D and trimming, while V, J and clone size come from that table. This sample has 63,000 or so clones, with about three quarters found just once. Points on this clone: The antigen remains unidentified.

Study results and limitations: From TCR beta sequences, most subjects' HLA-A and HLA-B alleles were reportedly predicted accurately. A classifier reportedly called cytomegalovirus status with high sensitivity and specificity. In a later analysis, CMV-associated beta chains were mostly HLA-associated, it appeared.

Sequences were obtained from PBMCs. This receptor was obtained from a woman aged 30 to 39 in good health and CMV-seropositive. The gene calls are TRBV7-9 and TRBJ2-3; unclear D gene. CDR3 nucleotide sequence: TGTGCCAGCAGCCATCCCGGGACAGATACGCAGTATTTT. Its protein product is CASSHPGTDTQYF.